What follows is one TCR beta chain and its context. This sample is part of a study of blood T cell repertoires in COVID-19. Overall study context: The study drew acute and convalescent COVID-19 samples from the United States, Italy and Spain. Sources were T cells, B-cell-depleted T cells, or PBMCs; the material itself was cDNA or gDNA.

Method: immunoSEQ multiplex PCR; TCRdb's copy keeps in-frame clones and lacks some. The data show more than 60,000 clones, with about 89% seen just once and 6.6% held by the top ten. Germline V gene sequence: CDR1 MGHDK, CDR2 SYGVNS. Trimming took 8 bases from V and 7 from J; bases not matched to a gene: 5. CDR3 length equals 13 residues. The V gene is TRBV25-1, the J gene TRBJ1-5; 10 bases align to TRBD1. The sequencing sample was made of peripheral blood. The sequence came from a man aged 60 to 69 with acute or convalescent COVID-19. In nucleotides, the CDR3 is TGTGCCAGCCGACAGGGGGCTGGGCAGCCCCAGCATTTT. This sequence encodes CASRQGAGQPQHF.